This T cell receptor beta chain originates from a study of beta chain features in type 1 diabetes. CD4+ naive, central memory, regulatory and stem cell-like memory cells were sorted via CD45RO/CCR7/CD25/CD127/CD95/CD27. The sample holds a few counts of this clone. Antigen unknown. TCRB transcripts that were expressed got sequenced, as all of the isolated RNA had been reverse transcribed. Generated by immunoSEQ multiplex PCR, the TCRdb table keeps only in-frame clones and is missing some. The table includes 200,000 to 250,000 clones, approximately 11% detected once. Overall study findings and caveats: Patients and controls would be equally affected if PCR favored shorter templates.

This sequence was found in a man younger than 30 in good health. The specimen sequenced was central memory CD4+ T cells from blood.

The CDR3 reads CASSQEQFSSYEQYF. For the CDR3, the DNA is TGTGCCAGCAGCCAAGAGCAGTTCAGCTCCTACGAGCAGTACTTC. The chain joins TRBV7-8 to TRBJ2-7; D is ambiguous. CDR1 is SGHVS and CDR2 is FQNEAQ in the germline V gene. This CDR3 region has 15 residues. Trimming left V 5 bases short and J 0 bases short, with 14 bases between.